A single sample gave rise to the 3 T cell receptor beta chains below, sequenced in a study of shared clonotypes between healthy human individuals. Produced via immunoSEQ multiplex PCR; TCRdb's table is partial and in-frame only. Of millions of clones in the sample, around nine tenths were seen once. Sequenced: naive CD4+ T cells sorted from blood. Stated subset: CD45RA+ positively selected. Source of these receptors: a man younger than 35 in good health.

The rearrangement joins TRBV5-1 to TRBJ2-7; D remains ambiguous. The CDR3 contains 13 residues. CDR1 SGHRS and CDR2 YFSETQ come from the germline V gene. V lost 6 bases and J 0 bases, leaving 10 bases between the germline ends. CDR3 bases: TGCGCCAGCACCGGTGTTGGCTCCTACGAGCAGTACTTC. Its translation is CASTGVGSYEQYF. The full variable domain, its missing parts supplied by reference TRBV5-1 and TRBJ2-7, is KAGVTQTPRYLIKTRGQQVTLSCSPISGHRSVSWYQQTPGQGLQFLFEYFSETQRNKGNFPGRFSGRQFSNSRSEMNVSTLELGDSALYLCASTGVGSYEQYFGPGTRLTVT.

As concerns this clone: Distinct nucleotide sequences in the sample also encode this CDR3. V and J are TRBV11-2 and TRBJ2-5, with a tentative D call TRBD2 (6 bases). Germline V CDR1 and CDR2: SGHAT, FQNNGV. The V gene lost 3 bases and the J gene lost 2 bases, with 13 bases spanning the gap. The CDR3 loop spans 15 amino acids. The CDR3 region is CASSLGGSGQETQYF. CDR3 DNA: TGTGCCAGCAGCTTGGGGGGATCAGGACAAGAGACCCAGTACTTC. Looking up the rest from reference TRBV11-2 and TRBJ2-5 gives the full variable domain: EAGVAQSPRYKIIEKRQSVAFWCNPISGHATLYWYQQILGQGPKLLIQFQNNGVVDDSQLPKDRFSAERLKGVDSTLKIQPAKLEDSAVYLCASSLGGSGQETQYFGPGTRLLVL.

The rearrangement uses TRBV5-4 and TRBJ1-5, with a weak D call TRBD1 (5 bases). The ends were cut back, 4 bases at V and 3 bases at J, with 14 bases in the middle. Germline assignment: CDR1 SGHNT and CDR2 YYREEE (reference sequence). The CDR3 sequence is 15 residues long. In DNA form, the CDR3 reads TGTGCCAGCAGCCGGGACGGGGGATTCAATCAGCCCCAGCATTTT. It specifies CASSRDGGFNQPQHF.